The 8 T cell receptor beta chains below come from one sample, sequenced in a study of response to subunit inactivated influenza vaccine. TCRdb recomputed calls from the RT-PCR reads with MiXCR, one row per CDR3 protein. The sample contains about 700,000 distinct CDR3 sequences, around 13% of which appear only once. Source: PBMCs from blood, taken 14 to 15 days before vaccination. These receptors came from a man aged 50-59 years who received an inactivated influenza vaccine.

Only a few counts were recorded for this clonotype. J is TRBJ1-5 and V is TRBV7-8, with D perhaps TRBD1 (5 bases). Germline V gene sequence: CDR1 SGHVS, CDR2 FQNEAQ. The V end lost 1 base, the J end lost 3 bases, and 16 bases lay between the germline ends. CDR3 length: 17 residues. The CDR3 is CASSLGLRQGINQPQHF. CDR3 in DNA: TGTGCCAGCAGCTTAGGTTTGAGGCAGGGCATCAATCAGCCCCAGCATTTT.

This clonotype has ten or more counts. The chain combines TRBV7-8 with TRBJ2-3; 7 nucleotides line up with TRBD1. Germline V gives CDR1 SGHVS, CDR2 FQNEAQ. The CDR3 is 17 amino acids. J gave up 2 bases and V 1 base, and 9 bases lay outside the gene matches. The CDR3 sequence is CASSLVGDSLLTDTQYF. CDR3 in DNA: TGTGCCAGCAGCTTAGTTGGGGACAGCCTTCTCACAGATACGCAGTATTTT.

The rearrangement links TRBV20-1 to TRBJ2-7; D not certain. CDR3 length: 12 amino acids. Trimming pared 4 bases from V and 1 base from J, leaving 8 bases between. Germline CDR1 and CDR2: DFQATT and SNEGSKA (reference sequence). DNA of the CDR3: TGCAGTGCTACTATGATGTCCTACGAGCAGTACTTC. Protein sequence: CSATMMSYEQYF.

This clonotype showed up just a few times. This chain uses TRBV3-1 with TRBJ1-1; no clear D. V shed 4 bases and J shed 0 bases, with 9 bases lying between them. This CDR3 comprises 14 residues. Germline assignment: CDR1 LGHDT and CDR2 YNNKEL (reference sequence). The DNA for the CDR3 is TGTGCCAGCAGCCCAAAGAAGGTGAACACTGAAGCTTTCTTT. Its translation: CASSPKKVNTEAFF.

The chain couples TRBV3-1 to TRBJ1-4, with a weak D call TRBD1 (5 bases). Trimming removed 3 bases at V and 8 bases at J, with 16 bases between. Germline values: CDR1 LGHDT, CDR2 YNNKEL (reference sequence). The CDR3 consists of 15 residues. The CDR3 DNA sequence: TGTGCCAGCAGCCAGGCTATCGGGACCGCCGAAAAACTGTTTTTT. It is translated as CASSQAIGTAEKLFF. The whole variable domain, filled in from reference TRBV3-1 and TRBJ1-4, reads DTAVSQTPKYLVTQMGNDKSIKCEQNLGHDTMYWYKQDSKKFLKIMFSYNNKELIINETVPNRFSPKSPDKAHLNLHINSLELGDSAVYFCASSQAIGTAEKLFFGSGTQLSVL.

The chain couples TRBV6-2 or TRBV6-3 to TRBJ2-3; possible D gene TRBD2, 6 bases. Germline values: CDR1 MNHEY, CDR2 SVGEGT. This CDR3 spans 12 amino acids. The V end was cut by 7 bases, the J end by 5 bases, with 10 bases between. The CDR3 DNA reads TGTGCCAGCACCAACGGGGGAGATACGCAGTATTTT. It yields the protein CASTNGGDTQYF.

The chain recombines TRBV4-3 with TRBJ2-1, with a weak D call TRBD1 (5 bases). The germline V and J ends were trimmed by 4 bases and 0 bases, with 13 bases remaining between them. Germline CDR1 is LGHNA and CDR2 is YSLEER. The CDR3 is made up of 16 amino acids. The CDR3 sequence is CASSPYGAASYNEQFF. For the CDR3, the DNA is TGCGCCAGCAGCCCCTATGGGGCAGCCTCCTACAATGAGCAGTTCTTC.

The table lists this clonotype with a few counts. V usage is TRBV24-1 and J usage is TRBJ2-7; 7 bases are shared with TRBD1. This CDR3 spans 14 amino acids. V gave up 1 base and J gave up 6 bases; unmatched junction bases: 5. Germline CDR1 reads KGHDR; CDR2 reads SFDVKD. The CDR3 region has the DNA TGTGCCACCAGTGATTTTAAGACAGGGCGCGAGCAGTACTTC. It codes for CATSDFKTGREQYF.